This T cell receptor (beta chain) was sequenced during a study of spatial heterogeneity in lung cancer. Study in general: More beta-chain than alpha-chain sequences were consistently detected.

This clonotype was seen ten or more times. Its matching antigen is unknown. Because the library targeted alpha chains, this beta chain is an off-target read whose size means little. Study-wide results and limits: Tumor mutation count correlated with how many alpha and beta TCRs expanded intratumorally.

The germline CDR1 and CDR2 sequences are SGHRS and YFSETQ. V was pared by 4 bases and J by 2 bases, with 3 bases of the junction left unmatched. This CDR3 is built from 14 residues. Every cDNA TCR molecule received its own unique molecular identifier. TCRdb re-called the 5' RACE reads through MiXCR, storing one row per CDR3 protein. The table lists about 7,800 distinct CDR3 sequences, under 8.5% of them singletons, with approximately 4.1% in the top ten. Time point meaning: sample taken at primary tumor resection. The donors, about 74 patients with untreated early-stage non-small cell lung cancer, provided the samples. Tumor, nontumor lung or frozen PBMC supplied whole RNA, sequenced without sorting.

The J gene is TRBJ2-7, the V gene TRBV5-1; 10 positions agree with TRBD1. Source: lung tumor tissue, taken at surgery. This TCR was recovered from a male donor with early-stage non-small cell lung cancer. Written as DNA, the CDR3 is TGCGCCAGCAGCACAGGGACAGGGGCCTACGAGCAGTACTTC. Its translation is CASSTGTGAYEQYF.